This TCR beta chain was retrieved from a study of cytomegalovirus exposure and HLA in healthy donors. General observations from the study: Testing in vitro showed a few CMV-associated chains specific for CMV antigens.

Concerning this clone: Its specificity is not known.

Generated by immunoSEQ multiplex PCR, the TCRdb table keeps only in-frame clones and is missing some. The table has 120,000 or so clones, approximately 86% seen once. The sample consisted of PBMCs. This clonotype was obtained from a man aged 18 to 30 in good health and CMV-seropositive.

CDR3 sequence reads: CASSDRGKSSYEQYF. CDR3 DNA: TGTGCCAGCAGCGACAGGGGGAAGAGCTCCTACGAGCAGTACTTC. V is TRBV6-6 and J is TRBJ2-7; 9 nucleotides match TRBD1. With V trimmed by 6 bases and J by 0 bases, 6 bases remained unmatched. The germline V gene has CDR1 MNHNY and CDR2 SVGAGI (reference sequence). The CDR3 is 15 residues long.